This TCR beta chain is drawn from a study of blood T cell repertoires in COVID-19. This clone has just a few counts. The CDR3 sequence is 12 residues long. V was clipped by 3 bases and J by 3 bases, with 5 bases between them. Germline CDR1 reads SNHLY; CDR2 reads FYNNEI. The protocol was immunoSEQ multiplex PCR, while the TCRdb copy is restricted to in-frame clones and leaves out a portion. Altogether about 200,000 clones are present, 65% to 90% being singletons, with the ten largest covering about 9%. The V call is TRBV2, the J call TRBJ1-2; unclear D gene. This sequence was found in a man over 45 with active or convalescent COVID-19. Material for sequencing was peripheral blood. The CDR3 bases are TGTGCCAGCAGTGACACTTACTATGGCTACACCTTC. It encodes CASSDTYYGYTF.